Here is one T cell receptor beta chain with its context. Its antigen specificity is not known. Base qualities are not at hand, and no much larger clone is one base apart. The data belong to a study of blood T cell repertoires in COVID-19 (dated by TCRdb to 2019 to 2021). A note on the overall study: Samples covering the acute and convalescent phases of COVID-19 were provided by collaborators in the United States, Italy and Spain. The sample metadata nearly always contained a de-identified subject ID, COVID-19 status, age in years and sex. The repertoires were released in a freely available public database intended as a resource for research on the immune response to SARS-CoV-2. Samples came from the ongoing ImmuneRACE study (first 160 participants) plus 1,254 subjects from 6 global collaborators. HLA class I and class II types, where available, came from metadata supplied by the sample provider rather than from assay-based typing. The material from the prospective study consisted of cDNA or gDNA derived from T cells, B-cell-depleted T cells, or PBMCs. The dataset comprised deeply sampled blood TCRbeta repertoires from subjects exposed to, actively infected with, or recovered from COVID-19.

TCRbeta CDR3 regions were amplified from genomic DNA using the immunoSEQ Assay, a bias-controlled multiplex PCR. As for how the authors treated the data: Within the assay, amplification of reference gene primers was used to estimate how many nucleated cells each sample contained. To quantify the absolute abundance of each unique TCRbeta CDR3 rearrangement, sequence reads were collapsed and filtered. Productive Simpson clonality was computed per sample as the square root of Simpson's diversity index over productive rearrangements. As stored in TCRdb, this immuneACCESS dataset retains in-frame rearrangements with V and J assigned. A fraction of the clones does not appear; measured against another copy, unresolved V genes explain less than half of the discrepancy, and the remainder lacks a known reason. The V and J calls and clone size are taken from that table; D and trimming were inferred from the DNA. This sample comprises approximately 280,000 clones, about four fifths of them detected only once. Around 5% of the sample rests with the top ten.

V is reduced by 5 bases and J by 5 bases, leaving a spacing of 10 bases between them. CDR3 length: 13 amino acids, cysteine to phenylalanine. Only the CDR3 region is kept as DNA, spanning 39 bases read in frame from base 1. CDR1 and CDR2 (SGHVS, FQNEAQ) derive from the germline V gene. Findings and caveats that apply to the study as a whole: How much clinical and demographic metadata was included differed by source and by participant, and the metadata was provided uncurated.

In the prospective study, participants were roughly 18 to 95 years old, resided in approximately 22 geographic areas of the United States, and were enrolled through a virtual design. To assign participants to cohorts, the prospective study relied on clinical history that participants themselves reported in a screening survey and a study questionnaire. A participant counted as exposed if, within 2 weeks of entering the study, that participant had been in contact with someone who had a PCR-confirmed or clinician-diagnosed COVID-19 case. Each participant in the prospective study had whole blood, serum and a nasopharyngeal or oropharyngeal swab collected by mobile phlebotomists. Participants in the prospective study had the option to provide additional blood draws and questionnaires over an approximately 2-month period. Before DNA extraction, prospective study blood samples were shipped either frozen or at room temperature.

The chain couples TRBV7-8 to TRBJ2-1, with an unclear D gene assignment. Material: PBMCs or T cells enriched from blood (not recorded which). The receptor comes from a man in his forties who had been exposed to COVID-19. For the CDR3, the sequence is CASSPTDNNEQFF. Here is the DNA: TGTGCCAGCAGCCCCACAGATAACAATGAGCAGTTCTTC.